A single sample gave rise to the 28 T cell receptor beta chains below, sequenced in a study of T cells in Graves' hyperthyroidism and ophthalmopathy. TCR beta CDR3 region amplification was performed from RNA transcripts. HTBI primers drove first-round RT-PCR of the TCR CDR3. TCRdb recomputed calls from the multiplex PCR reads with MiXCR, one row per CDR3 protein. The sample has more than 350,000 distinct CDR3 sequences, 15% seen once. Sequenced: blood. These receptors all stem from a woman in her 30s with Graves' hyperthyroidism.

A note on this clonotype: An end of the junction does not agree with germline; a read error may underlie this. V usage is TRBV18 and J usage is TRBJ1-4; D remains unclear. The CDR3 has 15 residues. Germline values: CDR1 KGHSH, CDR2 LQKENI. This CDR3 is CASTPPESGGEKLFF. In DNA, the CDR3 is TGTGCCAGCACACCACCGGAATCAGGAGGAGAAAAACTGTTTTTT.

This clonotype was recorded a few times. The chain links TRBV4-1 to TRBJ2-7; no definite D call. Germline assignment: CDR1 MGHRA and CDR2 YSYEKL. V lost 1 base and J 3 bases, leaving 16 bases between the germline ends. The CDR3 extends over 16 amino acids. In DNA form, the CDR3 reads TGCGCCAGCAGCCAAGGGCCGGGTCAGGTCTTCTACGAGCAGTACTTC. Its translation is CASSQGPGQVFYEQYF.

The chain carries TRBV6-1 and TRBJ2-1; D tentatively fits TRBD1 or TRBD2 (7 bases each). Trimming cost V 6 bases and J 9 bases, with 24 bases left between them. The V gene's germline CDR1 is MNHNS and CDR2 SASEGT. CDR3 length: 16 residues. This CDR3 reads CASSRGEQQGRGEQFF. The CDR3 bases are TGTGCCAGCAGCCGGGGCGAACAACAGGGGAGGGGTGAGCAGTTCTTC.

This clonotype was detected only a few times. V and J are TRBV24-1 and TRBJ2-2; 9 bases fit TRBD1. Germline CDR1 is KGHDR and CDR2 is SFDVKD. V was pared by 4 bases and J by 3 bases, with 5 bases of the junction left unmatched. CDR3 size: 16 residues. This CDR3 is CATSDAGTGHTGELFF. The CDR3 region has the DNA TGTGCCACCAGTGACGCCGGGACAGGGCACACCGGGGAGCTGTTTTTT.

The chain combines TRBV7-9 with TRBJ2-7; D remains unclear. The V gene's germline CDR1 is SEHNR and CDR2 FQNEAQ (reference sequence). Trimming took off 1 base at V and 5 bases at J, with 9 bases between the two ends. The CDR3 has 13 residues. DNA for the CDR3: TGTGCCAGCAGCTTAGGCGTCCCCCACGAGCAGTACTTC. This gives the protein CASSLGVPHEQYF.

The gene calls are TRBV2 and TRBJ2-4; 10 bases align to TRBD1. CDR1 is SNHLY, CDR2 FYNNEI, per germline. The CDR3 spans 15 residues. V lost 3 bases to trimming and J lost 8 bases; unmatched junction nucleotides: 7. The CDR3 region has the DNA TGTGCCAGCAGTGAGAGACAGGGGGCGGGAGACATTCAGTACTTC. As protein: CASSERQGAGDIQYF.

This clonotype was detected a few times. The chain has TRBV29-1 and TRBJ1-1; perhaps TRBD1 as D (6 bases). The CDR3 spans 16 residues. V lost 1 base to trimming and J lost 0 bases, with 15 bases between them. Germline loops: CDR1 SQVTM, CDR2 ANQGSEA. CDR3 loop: CSVEGKEGGLNTEAFF. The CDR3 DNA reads TGCAGCGTTGAAGGGAAAGAGGGGGGCTTGAACACTGAAGCTTTCTTT.

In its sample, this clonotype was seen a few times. CDR3 amino acids: CSVYRLDTQYF. CDR3 coding DNA: TGCAGCGTTTACCGACTGGATACGCAGTATTTT. This chain uses TRBV29-1 with TRBJ2-3; D unclear. CDR1 is SQVTM and CDR2 is ANQGSEA in the germline V gene. The V end was cut by 5 bases, the J end by 6 bases, with 9 bases between. CDR3 size: 11 residues.

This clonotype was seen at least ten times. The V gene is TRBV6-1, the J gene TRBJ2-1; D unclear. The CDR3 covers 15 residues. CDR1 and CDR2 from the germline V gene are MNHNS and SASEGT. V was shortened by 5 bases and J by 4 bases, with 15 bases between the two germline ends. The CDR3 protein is CASSSTPVPYNEQFF. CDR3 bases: TGTGCCAGCAGTTCCACCCCGGTTCCGTACAATGAGCAGTTCTTC.

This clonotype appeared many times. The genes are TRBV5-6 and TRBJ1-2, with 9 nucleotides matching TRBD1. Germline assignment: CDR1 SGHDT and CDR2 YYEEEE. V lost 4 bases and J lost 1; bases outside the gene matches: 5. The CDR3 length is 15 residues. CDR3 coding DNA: TGTGCCAGCAGCGGGAGGACAGGGGTTAACTATGGCTACACCTTC. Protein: CASSGRTGVNYGYTF.

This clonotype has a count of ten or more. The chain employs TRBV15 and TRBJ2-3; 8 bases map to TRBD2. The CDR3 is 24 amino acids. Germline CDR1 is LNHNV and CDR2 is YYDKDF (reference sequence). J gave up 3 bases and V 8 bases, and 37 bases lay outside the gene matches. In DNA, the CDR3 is TGTGCCACCGCTACCGGTGAGGACGCCAAGGCCCAGCGCGAACTAGCGGACTTAACAGATACGCAGTATTTT. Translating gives CATATGEDAKAQRELADLTDTQYF.

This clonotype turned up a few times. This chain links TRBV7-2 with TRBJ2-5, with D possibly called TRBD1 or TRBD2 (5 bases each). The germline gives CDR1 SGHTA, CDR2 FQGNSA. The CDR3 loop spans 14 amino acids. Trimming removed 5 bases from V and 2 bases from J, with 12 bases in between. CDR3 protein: CASSLQEGQETQYF. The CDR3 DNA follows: TGTGCCAGCAGCCTCCAAGAGGGGCAAGAGACCCAGTACTTC.

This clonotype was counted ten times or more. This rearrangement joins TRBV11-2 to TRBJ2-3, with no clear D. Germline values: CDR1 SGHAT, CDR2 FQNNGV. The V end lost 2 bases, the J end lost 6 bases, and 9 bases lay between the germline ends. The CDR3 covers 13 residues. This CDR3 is CASSLTVKDTQYF. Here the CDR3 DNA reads TGTGCCAGCAGCTTAACGGTTAAGGATACGCAGTATTTT.

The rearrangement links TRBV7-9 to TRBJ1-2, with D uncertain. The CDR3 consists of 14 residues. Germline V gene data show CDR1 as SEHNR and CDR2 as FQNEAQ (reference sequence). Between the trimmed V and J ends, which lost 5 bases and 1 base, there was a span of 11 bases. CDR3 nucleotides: TGTGCCAGCAGCCTTACGAGTGATAACTATGGCTACACCTTC. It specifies CASSLTSDNYGYTF.

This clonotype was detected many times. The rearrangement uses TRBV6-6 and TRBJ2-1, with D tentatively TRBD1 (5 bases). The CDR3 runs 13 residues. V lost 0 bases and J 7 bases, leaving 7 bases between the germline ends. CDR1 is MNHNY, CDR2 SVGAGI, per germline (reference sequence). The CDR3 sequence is CASSYSKGNEQFF. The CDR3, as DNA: TGTGCCAGCAGTTACTCGAAGGGGAATGAGCAGTTCTTC.

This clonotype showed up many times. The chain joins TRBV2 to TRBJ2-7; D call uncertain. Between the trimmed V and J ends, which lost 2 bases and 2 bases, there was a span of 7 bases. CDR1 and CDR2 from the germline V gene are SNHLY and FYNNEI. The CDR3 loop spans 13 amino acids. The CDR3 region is CASSESQAYEQYF. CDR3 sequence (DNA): TGTGCCAGCAGTGAAAGCCAGGCCTACGAGCAGTACTTC.

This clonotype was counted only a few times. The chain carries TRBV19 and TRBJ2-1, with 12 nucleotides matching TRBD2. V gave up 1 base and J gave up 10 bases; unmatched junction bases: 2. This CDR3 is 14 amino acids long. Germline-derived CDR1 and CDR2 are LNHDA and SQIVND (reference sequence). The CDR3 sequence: CASSIASGREEQFF. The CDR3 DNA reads TGTGCCAGTAGTATAGCTAGCGGGAGGGAGGAGCAGTTCTTC.

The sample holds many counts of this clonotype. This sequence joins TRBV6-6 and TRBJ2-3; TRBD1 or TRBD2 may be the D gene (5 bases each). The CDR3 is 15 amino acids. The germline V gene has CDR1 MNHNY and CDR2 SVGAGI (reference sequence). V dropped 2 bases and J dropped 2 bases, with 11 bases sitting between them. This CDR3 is CASSYAEGPTDTQYF. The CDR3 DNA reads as TGTGCCAGCAGTTACGCTGAGGGACCCACAGATACGCAGTATTTT.

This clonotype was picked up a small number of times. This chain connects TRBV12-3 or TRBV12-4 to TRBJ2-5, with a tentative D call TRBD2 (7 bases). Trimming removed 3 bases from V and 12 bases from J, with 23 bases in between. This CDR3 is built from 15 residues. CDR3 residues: CASSLAGAWPGTEYF. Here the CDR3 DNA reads TGTGCCAGCAGTTTGGCGGGGGCCTGGCCCGGTACCGAGTACTTC.

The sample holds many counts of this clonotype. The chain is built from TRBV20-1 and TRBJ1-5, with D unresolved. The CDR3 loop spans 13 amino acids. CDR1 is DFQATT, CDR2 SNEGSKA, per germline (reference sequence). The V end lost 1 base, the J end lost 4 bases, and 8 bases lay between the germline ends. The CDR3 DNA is TGCAGTGCTAGAGGGGGAGGGAATCAGCCCCAGCATTTT. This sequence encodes CSARGGGNQPQHF.

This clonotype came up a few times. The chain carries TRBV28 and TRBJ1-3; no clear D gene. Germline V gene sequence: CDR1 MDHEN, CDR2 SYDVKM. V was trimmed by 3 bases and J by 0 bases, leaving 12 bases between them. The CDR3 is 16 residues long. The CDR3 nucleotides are TGTGCCAGCAGTTTTACCAGAACGGCCTCTGGAAACACCATATATTTT. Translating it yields CASSFTRTASGNTIYF.

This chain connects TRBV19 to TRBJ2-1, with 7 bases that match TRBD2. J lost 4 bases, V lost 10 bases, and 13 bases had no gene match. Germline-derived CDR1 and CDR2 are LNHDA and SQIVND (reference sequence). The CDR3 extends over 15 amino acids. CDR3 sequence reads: CATVDPPSGYNEQFF. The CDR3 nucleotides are TGTGCCACCGTAGACCCCCCTAGCGGATACAATGAGCAGTTCTTC. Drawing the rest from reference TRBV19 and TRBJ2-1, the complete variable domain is DGGITQSPKYLFRKEGQNVTLSCEQNLNHDAMYWYRQDPGQGLRLIYYSQIVNDFQKGDIAEGYSVSREKKESFPLTVTSAQKNPTAFYLCATVDPPSGYNEQFFGPGTRLTVL.

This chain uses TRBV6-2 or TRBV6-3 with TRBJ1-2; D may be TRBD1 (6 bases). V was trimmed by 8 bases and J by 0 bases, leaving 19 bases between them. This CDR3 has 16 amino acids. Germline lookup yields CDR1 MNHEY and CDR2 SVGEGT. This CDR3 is CASGGLDRLANYGYTF. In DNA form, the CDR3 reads TGTGCCAGCGGAGGGCTGGACAGACTAGCTAACTATGGCTACACCTTC.

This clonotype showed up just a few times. The CDR3 here is CASSYPYDTQYF. CDR3 DNA: TGTGCCAGCAGTTACCCCTATGATACGCAGTATTTT. The chain recombines TRBV6-2 or TRBV6-3 with TRBJ2-3, with D uncertain. The CDR3 runs to 12 residues. Trimming removed 2 bases at V and 6 bases at J, with 6 bases between. Germline CDR1 is MNHEY and CDR2 is SVGEGT.

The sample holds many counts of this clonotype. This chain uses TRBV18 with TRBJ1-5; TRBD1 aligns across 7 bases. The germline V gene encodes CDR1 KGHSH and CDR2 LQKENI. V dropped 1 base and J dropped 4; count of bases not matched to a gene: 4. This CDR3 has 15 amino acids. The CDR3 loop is CASSPRDRPNQPQHF. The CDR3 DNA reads TGTGCCAGCTCACCACGGGACAGACCTAATCAGCCCCAGCATTTT.

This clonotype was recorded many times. The CDR3 spells CASSRRTSGSGGEQFF. The CDR3 nucleotides are TGTGCCAGCAGCCGAAGGACTAGCGGGAGTGGCGGTGAGCAGTTCTTC. The chain is built from TRBV7-8 and TRBJ2-1, with 13 bases aligning to TRBD2. Trimming removed 5 bases from V and 9 bases from J; junction bases left unmatched: 10. The germline CDR1 and CDR2 sequences are SGHVS and FQNEAQ. The CDR3 runs 16 residues.

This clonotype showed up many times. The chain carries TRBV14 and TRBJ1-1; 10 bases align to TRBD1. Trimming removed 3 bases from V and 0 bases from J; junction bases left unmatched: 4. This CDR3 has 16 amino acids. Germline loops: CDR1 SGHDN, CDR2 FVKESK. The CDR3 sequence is CASSQGQGILNTEAFF. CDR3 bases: TGTGCCAGCAGCCAGGGACAGGGGATACTGAACACTGAAGCTTTCTTT.

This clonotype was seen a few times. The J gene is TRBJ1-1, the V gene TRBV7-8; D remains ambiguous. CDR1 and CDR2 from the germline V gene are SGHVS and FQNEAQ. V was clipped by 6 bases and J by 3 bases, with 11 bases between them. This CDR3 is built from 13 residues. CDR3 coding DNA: TGTGCCAGCAGTAAGATGATAGACACTGAAGCTTTCTTT. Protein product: CASSKMIDTEAFF.